This entry lists 11 T cell receptor beta chains sequenced from one sample in a study of cytomegalovirus exposure and HLA in healthy donors. Primers: 60 Vbeta forward and 13 Jbeta reverse. TCRdb keeps only in-frame clones here, not all; method: immunoSEQ multiplex PCR. The sample has about 200,000 clones; roughly 85% are singletons. Sequencing was done on a sample of PBMCs. The receptor source for this set is a woman between 50 and 59 years old in good health and CMV-seronegative.

The rearrangement links TRBV28 to TRBJ1-1; D is unresolved. The germline CDR1 and CDR2 sequences are MDHEN and SYDVKM. The germline V and J ends were trimmed by 7 bases and 1 base, with 7 bases remaining between them. The CDR3 runs 12 residues. DNA of the CDR3: TGTGCCAGCAAAGACTCGAACACTGAAGCTTTCTTT. The encoded protein is CASKDSNTEAFF. Filled out from reference TRBV28 and TRBJ1-1, the complete variable domain reads DVKVTQSSRYLVKRTGEKVFLECVQDMDHENMFWYRQDPGLGLRLIYFSYDVKMKEKGDIPEGYSVSREKKERFSLILESASTNQTSMYLCASKDSNTEAFFGQGTRLTVV.

This CDR3 is CASSPLDRGAYEQYF. The CDR3 DNA reads as TGCGCCAGCAGCCCCCTGGACAGGGGGGCCTACGAGCAGTACTTC. This chain connects TRBV5-1 to TRBJ2-5, with TRBD1 identical over 10 bases. The closer fit of TRBJ2-7 to the DNA end suggests the J call may be wrong. The germline V gene encodes CDR1 SGHRS and CDR2 YFSETQ. CDR3 size: 15 residues.

This clone was counted a single time. The chain couples TRBV7-3 to TRBJ2-5; no firm D call. This CDR3 is 14 amino acids long. Germline CDR1 SGHTA, CDR2 FQGTGA. V dropped 5 bases and J dropped 2 bases, with 12 bases sitting between them. The CDR3 protein is CASSPPGPQETQYF. CDR3 DNA: TGTGCCAGCAGCCCTCCCGGTCCACAAGAGACCCAGTACTTC. Full variable domain (missing parts from reference TRBV7-3 and TRBJ2-5): GAGVSQTPSNKVTEKGKYVELRCDPISGHTALYWYRQSLGQGPEFLIYFQGTGAADDSGLPNDRFFAVRPEGSVSTLKIQRTERGDSAVYLCASSPPGPQETQYFGPGTRLLVL.

This chain joins TRBV10-3 and TRBJ2-7; 10 nucleotides match TRBD1. The V gene's germline CDR1 is ENHRY and CDR2 SYGVKD. This CDR3 region has 15 residues. The V and J ends lost 6 bases and 6 bases, in that order; junction bases with no gene match: 11. CDR3 sequence: CAISGRDRGRGEQYF. The CDR3 DNA is TGTGCCATCAGCGGACGTGACAGGGGGCGTGGCGAGCAGTACTTC.

V usage is TRBV27 and J usage is TRBJ2-7, with a weak D call TRBD1 (6 bases). This CDR3 region has 15 residues. V was trimmed by 7 bases and J by 7 bases, leaving 23 bases between them. Germline CDR1 and CDR2: MNHEY and SMNVEV (reference sequence). The CDR3 DNA reads as TGTGCCAGCAACCCTCGGGACACCCGGAAGGGGGAGCAGTACTTC. This sequence encodes CASNPRDTRKGEQYF.

The rearrangement uses TRBV6-6 and TRBJ2-7; no firm D call. Germline CDR1 and CDR2: MNHNY and SVGAGI (reference sequence). The germline V and J ends were trimmed by 8 bases and 3 bases, with 14 bases remaining between them. The CDR3 has 13 amino acids. This CDR3 is CASRPAASYEQYF. DNA for the CDR3: TGTGCCAGCCGTCCGGCAGCGAGCTACGAGCAGTACTTC.

V usage is TRBV9 and J usage is TRBJ1-1, with TRBD1 matching 9 bases. CDR3 length equals 15 residues. J was trimmed by 4 bases and V by 3 bases; bases with no gene match: 7. Germline lookup yields CDR1 SGDLS and CDR2 YYNGEE. DNA of the CDR3: TGTGCCAGCAGCGCCCGGGGGACAGGGCGCACTGAAGCTTTCTTT. Protein: CASSARGTGRTEAFF.

This clone has only a few counts. The V and J genes are TRBV29-1 and TRBJ1-1; weak D call: TRBD1 (6 bases). Germline V lookup: CDR1 SQVTM, CDR2 ANQGSEA. There are 12 residues in the CDR3. With 6 bases removed from V and 5 bases from J, the gap between germline ends came to 13 bases. This chain's CDR3 is CSVSRGGTEAFF. CDR3 nucleotides: TGCAGCGTCTCCAGGGGTGGAACTGAAGCTTTCTTT.

This clone is a singleton in its sample. This chain uses TRBV19 with TRBJ2-1; 11 bases agree with TRBD2. The CDR3 loop spans 15 amino acids. The ends lost 3 bases at V and 6 bases at J; junction bases unmatched: 4. CDR1 and CDR2 (germline): LNHDA, SQIVND (reference sequence). CDR3 coding DNA: TGTGCCAGTAGTATGAAAACTAGCGGGAGCAATGAGCAGTTCTTC. This sequence encodes CASSMKTSGSNEQFF.

In the case of this clone: Distinct nucleotide sequences in the sample also encode this CDR3. J is TRBJ1-1 and V is TRBV5-6; D remains unclear. The germline V gene encodes CDR1 SGHDT and CDR2 YYEEEE. Trimming left V 2 bases short and J 3 bases short, with 5 bases between. The CDR3 has 12 amino acids. CDR3 sequence: CASSLPDTEAFF. The CDR3, as DNA: TGTGCCAGCAGCTTACCAGACACTGAAGCTTTCTTT.

The chain links TRBV11-2 to TRBJ2-5; 12 nucleotides align to TRBD2. Germline CDR1 reads SGHAT; CDR2 reads FQNNGV. There are 15 residues in the CDR3. The junction had 5 bases not matched to a gene; V was cut back by 5 bases and J by 4 bases. This CDR3 reads CASSARLAGAETQYF. Written as DNA, the CDR3 is TGTGCCAGCAGCGCCAGACTAGCGGGAGCAGAGACCCAGTACTTC.